This T cell receptor beta chain was captured by sequencing in a study of blood T cell repertoires in COVID-19 (TCRdb year 2020). With regard to the full study: The collaborator samples originated in the United States, Italy and Spain and spanned the acute and convalescent phases of COVID-19. The material from the prospective study consisted of cDNA or gDNA derived from T cells, B-cell-depleted T cells, or PBMCs. The dataset comprised deeply sampled blood TCRbeta repertoires from subjects exposed to, actively infected with, or recovered from COVID-19. The repertoires were made available in a free public database intended to serve as a resource for research on the immune response to SARS-CoV-2. The samples were drawn from the first 160 participants of the ongoing ImmuneRACE study and from over 950 subjects provided by 6 global collaborators. Nearly every sample came with metadata listing a de-identified subject ID, COVID-19 status, age in years and sex. Where HLA class I and class II types were available, the types were taken from metadata supplied by the sample provider, not from assay-based typing. General findings and caveats noted by the study authors: Clinical and demographic metadata were provided uncurated, with the amount varying by source and participant.

V lost 6 bases and J lost 7 bases, and the count of bases not matched to a germline gene is 6. Reading from cysteine to phenylalanine, the CDR3 counts 13 amino acids. This entry keeps only the CDR3 DNA: 39 bases, framed from base 1. Sequences MNHEY (CDR1) and SVGAGI (CDR2) are obtained from the germline V gene. TCRbeta CDR3 regions were amplified from genomic DNA by means of the immunoSEQ Assay, a bias-controlled multiplex PCR. As for how the authors treated the data: Within the assay, amplification of reference gene primers was used to estimate how many nucleated cells each sample contained. To quantify the absolute abundance of each unique TCRbeta CDR3 rearrangement, sequence reads were collapsed and filtered. For each sample, productive Simpson clonality was calculated by taking the square root of Simpson's diversity index across productive rearrangements. TCRdb mirrors the immuneACCESS table, restricted to in-frame sequences. Some clones are absent from its copies; in checked studies, under half trace to an unresolved V gene, and the reason for the others is unknown. V and J calls and clone size are given by that table; D and trimming were obtained from the DNA. The sample table holds about 170,000 clones, of which approximately 85% were seen once. The ten biggest clones cover roughly 7.1% of the sample.

Another Seattle source contributed samples from volunteer blood donors who had recovered from COVID-19. Whole blood was collected in K2EDTA tubes by collaborating institutions according to the institutions' own protocols. For TCRbeta analysis, collaborator samples were shipped as frozen whole blood, as isolated PBMCs, or as DNA extracted from either sample type. Comment on this clone: The antigen this receptor binds is unknown. Within one base of it there is no much larger clone, and no base qualities were kept.

The chain was built from TRBV6-5 and TRBJ1-5; TRBD1 fits 7 bases in the junction. The material sequenced was peripheral blood. This clonotype was obtained from a man aged 40-55 years who had recovered from COVID-19. The CDR3 protein: CASRTGTGQPQHF. The nucleotide sequence reads as follows: TGTGCCAGCAGGACAGGGACGGGGCAGCCCCAGCATTTT.